Presented here are 17 T cell receptor beta chains from one specimen sequenced in a study of blood T cell repertoires in COVID-19. Clones were sequenced by immunoSEQ multiplex PCR, and TCRdb holds only the in-frame ones, with some missing. The sample gives 250,000 or so clones, approximately 88% of which show up once; roughly 3.7% is in the top ten. Sample: PBMCs or T cells enriched from blood (not recorded which). The receptor source for this set is a woman in her twenties or thirties who had been exposed to COVID-19.

This clone was found many times. V is TRBV2 and J is TRBJ2-5; the match to TRBD1 covers 9 bases. V lost 5 bases to trimming and J lost 5 bases; unmatched junction nucleotides: 9. Germline CDR1 reads SNHLY; CDR2 reads FYNNEI. CDR3 length: 15 amino acids. The CDR3 sequence is CASSPSTGGAETQYF. The CDR3 nucleotides are TGTGCCAGCAGTCCGTCTACAGGGGGCGCGGAGACCCAGTACTTC.

The rearrangement uses TRBV5-1 and TRBJ2-1; 8 nucleotides line up with TRBD2. CDR1 SGHRS and CDR2 YFSETQ come from the germline V gene. CDR3 length equals 16 residues. V trimming: 1 base; J trimming: 4 bases; junction bases outside the gene matches: 7. CDR3 sequence: CASSLTAGESYNEQFF. CDR3 DNA sequence: TGCGCCAGCAGCTTGACAGCGGGAGAGAGTTACAATGAGCAGTTCTTC.

This chain connects TRBV7-3 to TRBJ2-3, with D maybe TRBD1 (6 bases). V was trimmed by 5 bases and J by 5 bases, leaving 14 bases between them. The germline gives CDR1 SGHTA, CDR2 FQGTGA. This CDR3 has 14 residues. The CDR3 region has the DNA TGTGCCAGCAGCCGTGGGACAAGAGAAGATACGCAGTATTTT. Encoded protein: CASSRGTREDTQYF.

The chain couples TRBV6-1 to TRBJ1-5; 11 nucleotides align to TRBD1. Per germline, CDR1 MNHNS and CDR2 SASEGT. V was clipped by 0 bases and J by 3 bases; unmatched bases: 7. The CDR3 extends over 18 amino acids. The CDR3 loop reads CASSEALGTGGTNQPQHF. CDR3 in DNA: TGTGCCAGCAGTGAAGCCCTGGGGACAGGGGGTACCAATCAGCCCCAGCATTTT.

The chain is built from TRBV11-2 and TRBJ2-2, with TRBD2 matching over 8 bases. J lost 1 base, V lost 1 base, and 5 bases had no gene match. This CDR3 contains 17 residues. CDR1 SGHAT and CDR2 FQNNGV come from the germline V gene. The CDR3, as DNA: TGTGCCAGCAGCTTAGTCTTGCGGGAGGAGAACACCGGGGAGCTGTTTTTT. Residues: CASSLVLREENTGELFF. The full variable domain, completed using reference TRBV11-2 and TRBJ2-2, is EAGVAQSPRYKIIEKRQSVAFWCNPISGHATLYWYQQILGQGPKLLIQFQNNGVVDDSQLPKDRFSAERLKGVDSTLKIQPAKLEDSAVYLCASSLVLREENTGELFFGEGSRLTVL.

The chain recombines TRBV5-1 with TRBJ2-1, with D possibly TRBD1 on 6 matching bases. CDR1 and CDR2 (germline): SGHRS, YFSETQ. This CDR3 spans 13 amino acids. The V end lost 2 bases, the J end lost 9 bases, and 12 bases lay between the germline ends. The CDR3 DNA reads as TGCGCCAGCAGCTTATACAGGGAAGGTGAGCAGTTCTTC. This codes for CASSLYREGEQFF.

There are a few counts of this clone. The rearrangement uses TRBV27 and TRBJ1-4; no reliable D call. This CDR3 spans 15 amino acids. Germline CDR1 MNHEY, CDR2 SMNVEV (reference sequence). Trimming removed 2 bases from V and 2 bases from J, with 9 bases in between. CDR3 amino acids: CASSLGFRTNEKLFF. CDR3 coding DNA: TGTGCCAGCAGTTTAGGGTTCAGGACTAATGAAAAACTGTTTTTT.

This sequence joins TRBV1 and TRBJ2-1; no DNA check was done on the table's D call, TRBD2. TRBV1 is a pseudogene segment. The CDR3 spans 10 residues. As DNA, the CDR3 is TGCACCAGCAGCCAAGACCCTGAGTTCTTC. It translates to CTSSQDPEFF.

This clone has a single count. The gene calls are TRBV30 and TRBJ1-5; 11 nucleotides agree with TRBD1. This CDR3 has 17 amino acids. Germline V gives CDR1 GTSNPN, CDR2 SVGIG (reference sequence). V shed 0 bases, J shed 0 bases, and the junction held 4 bases outside the gene matches. The CDR3 region has the DNA TGTGCCTGGAGTGTAAAGGACAGGGGGCCTAGCAATCAGCCCCAGCATTTT. Protein: CAWSVKDRGPSNQPQHF.

The genes are TRBV19 and TRBJ1-1, with D hard to call. Trimming stripped 2 bases from V and 6 bases from J, with 16 bases between. This CDR3 spans 15 amino acids. Looked up from germline, CDR1 is LNHDA and CDR2 is SQIVND (reference sequence). CDR3 coding DNA: TGTGCCAGTAGTATATTCTTGGCGGAGGCTGCTGAAGCTTTCTTT. Translating gives CASSIFLAEAAEAFF.

The chain combines TRBV12-3 or TRBV12-4 with TRBJ2-1, with D perhaps TRBD1 (6 bases). Trimming shortened V by 6 bases and J by 7 bases, and 13 bases separated the two germline ends. CDR3 length: 13 amino acids. For the CDR3, the DNA is TGTGCCAGCAGAGCCACAGGGTTAAATGAGCAGTTCTTC. This sequence encodes CASRATGLNEQFF.

The chain uses TRBV3-1 (or the pseudogene TRBV3-2) and TRBJ2-3, with 11 bases lining up with TRBD2. Germline loops: CDR1 LGHDT, CDR2 YNNKEL (reference sequence). The CDR3 runs 18 residues. The V and J ends lost 2 bases and 0 bases, in that order; junction bases with no gene match: 7. CDR3 loop: CASSQRLAGLISTDTQYF. CDR3 DNA sequence: TGTGCCAGCAGCCAAAGACTAGCGGGGTTAATTAGCACAGATACGCAGTATTTT.

V gene TRBV3-1 (or the pseudogene TRBV3-2) combines with J gene TRBJ1-3; D unresolved. CDR3 length equals 13 residues. The V end was cut by 0 bases, the J end by 5 bases, with 5 bases between. CDR1 and CDR2 (germline): LGHDT, YNNKEL (reference sequence). The CDR3 here is CASSQDTRNTIYF. CDR3 nucleotide sequence: TGTGCCAGCAGCCAAGATACTAGAAACACCATATATTTT.

The count of this clone is one. The rearrangement uses TRBV15 and TRBJ2-5; 7 bases are a match to TRBD2. The CDR3 has 15 amino acids. V lost 3 bases and J lost 1; bases outside the gene matches: 5. Germline lookup yields CDR1 LNHNV and CDR2 YYDKDF (reference sequence). DNA for the CDR3: TGTGCCACCAGCAGGGCCGCTAGCGGCCAAGAGACCCAGTACTTC. Translated, it gives CATSRAASGQETQYF.

The V gene is TRBV4-1, the J gene TRBJ2-7; 7 bases fit TRBD1. This CDR3 has 15 amino acids. Germline-derived CDR1 and CDR2 are MGHRA and YSYEKL. The trim removed 2 bases at V and 2 bases at J, leaving 6 bases unmatched. The CDR3: CASSQRQGGPYEQYF. In DNA, the CDR3 is TGCGCCAGCAGCCAAAGACAGGGTGGTCCCTACGAGCAGTACTTC.

The chain uses TRBV29-1 and TRBJ2-3; TRBD1 agrees at 8 bases. The CDR3 extends over 14 amino acids. Trimming cost V 7 bases and J 2 bases; bases outside gene matches: 8. Germline assignment: CDR1 SQVTM and CDR2 ANQGSEA. CDR3 DNA: TGCAGCGACTCGGGACAGGTAGACACAGATACGCAGTATTTT. This sequence encodes CSDSGQVDTDTQYF.

This chain joins TRBV7-5 and TRBJ2-5; the table's D gene call, TRBD1, was not cross checked with the DNA. TRBV7-5 is annotated as a pseudogene. The CDR3 is made up of 17 amino acids. DNA for the CDR3: TGTGTCAGAAGCTTAGTGGGGACCGGACAACAGGGGGAGACCCAGTACTTC. Its translation: CVRSLVGTGQQGETQYF.